This is a list of T cell receptor beta chains from one sample in a study of cytomegalovirus exposure and HLA in healthy donors. Profiling relied on immunoSEQ multiplex PCR, and the TCRdb table lists in-frame clones only, not all of them. The table records roughly 160,000 clones, approximately 76% of them present only once. The specimen sequenced was PBMCs. Every receptor here comes from a man in his sixties in good health and CMV-seronegative. Both conserved end residues are part of each CDR3. D genes are given only for firm matches. Some rows have no size entry. The others give once, few or many, or a class for an expanded clone.

D gene | J gene | V gene | clone size | CDR3 protein | CDR3 DNA
. | TRBJ2-5 | TRBV6-5 | . | CASSYSGRDETQYF | TGTGCCAGCAGTTACTCGGGCCGCGACGAGACCCAGTACTTC
. | TRBJ1-1 | TRBV7-2 | . | CASSPVLGGAFF | TGTGCCAGCAGCCCCGTCCTAGGGGGAGCTTTCTTT
TRBD2 | TRBJ2-7 | TRBV9 | . | CASSVGSSGSFYEQYF | TGTGCCAGCAGCGTAGGTAGTAGCGGGAGTTTTTACGAGCAGTACTTC
. | TRBJ1-2 | TRBV28 | . | CASSLVGAGTGYTF | TGTGCCAGCAGTTTAGTGGGGGCAGGTACTGGCTACACCTTC
. | TRBJ2-7 | TRBV7-3 | . | CASSSAKSGEQYF | TGTGCCAGCAGCTCGGCAAAATCGGGAGAGCAGTACTTC
TRBD1 | TRBJ2-1 | TRBV7-9 | . | CASSGQGARTYNEQFF | TGTGCCAGCAGCGGACAGGGGGCGCGGACCTACAATGAGCAGTTCTTC
. | TRBJ2-6 | TRBV7-2 | few | CASSLRGAGANVLTF | TGTGCCAGCAGCCTCAGGGGGGCTGGGGCCAACGTCCTGACTTTC
. | TRBJ2-7 | TRBV5-1 | few | CASSLRTEALYEQYF | TGCGCCAGCAGCTTGAGGACAGAAGCTCTCTACGAGCAGTACTTC
TRBD1 | TRBJ1-3 | TRBV7-9 | . | CSSSYPGTGTANTIYF | TGTTCCAGCAGCTACCCCGGGACAGGGACAGCAAACACCATATATTTT
TRBD2 | TRBJ2-3 | TRBV5-1 | once | CASSAGTSGPGDTQYF | TGCGCCAGCAGCGCCGGGACTAGCGGACCGGGAGATACGCAGTATTTT
TRBD2 | TRBJ2-5 | TRBV5-1 | . | CASSLKDTGRVDPGTQYF | TGCGCCAGCAGCTTGAAAGACACCGGGAGGGTAGACCCAGGGACCCAGTACTTC
. | TRBJ2-1 | TRBV9 | . | CASSVESGYFRNEQFF | TGTGCCAGCAGCGTAGAGAGCGGTTATTTTCGCAATGAGCAGTTCTTC
. | TRBJ1-5 | TRBV18 | . | CASSPPTGRNNQPQHF | TGTGCCAGCTCACCCCCAACAGGGCGTAACAATCAGCCCCAGCATTTT
TRBD1 | TRBJ1-1 | TRBV28 | . | CASSFPQDRADINTEAFF | TGTGCCAGCAGTTTCCCACAGGACAGGGCGGATATTAACACTGAAGCTTTCTTT
TRBD2 | TRBJ2-5 | TRBV7-2 | . | CASRVRASGYQETQYF | TGTGCCAGCCGCGTACGGGCTAGCGGGTACCAAGAGACCCAGTACTTC
TRBD1 | TRBJ1-5 | TRBV6-1 | . | CASSEATGPQPQHF | TGTGCCAGCAGTGAAGCGACAGGGCCTCAGCCCCAGCATTTT
. | TRBJ1-4 | TRBV19 | few | CASGDNEKLFF | TGTGCCTCCGGGGATAATGAAAAACTGTTTTTT
. | TRBJ1-1 | TRBV6-6 | few | CASSLDSSNTEAFF | TGTGCCAGCAGCTTGGACAGCTCGAACACTGAAGCTTTCTTT
. | TRBJ1-2 | TRBV7-9 | . | CASSIVTGLRGYTF | TGTGCCAGCAGTATCGTCACAGGGTTGCGCGGCTACACCTTC
. | TRBJ2-1 | TRBV27 | . | CASSFQGSYNEQFF | TGTGCCAGCAGTTTCCAGGGCTCCTACAATGAGCAGTTCTTC
TRBD1 | TRBJ1-5 | TRBV19 | . | CASSRTGDNQPQHF | TGTGCCAGTAGTCGGACAGGGGACAATCAGCCCCAGCATTTT
TRBD2 | TRBJ2-1 | TRBV7-9 | . | CAGLAGAGDEQFF | TGTGCCGGATTAGCGGGGGCGGGGGATGAGCAGTTCTTC
. | TRBJ2-2 | TRBV5-4 | . | CASSFPGRVTPGELFF | TGTGCCAGCAGCTTTCCGGGCAGGGTTACACCCGGGGAGCTGTTTTTT
. | TRBJ1-2 | TRBV7-6 | . | CASSEDTVPYGYTF | TGTGCCAGCAGCGAGGACACGGTCCCCTATGGCTACACCTTC
TRBD1 | TRBJ2-2 | TRBV5-1 | . | CASSASGGRTGELFF | TGCGCCAGCAGCGCATCAGGGGGTCGCACCGGGGAGCTGTTTTTT
. | TRBJ1-1 | TRBV4-2 | . | CASSQERGNTEAFF | TGTGCCAGCAGCCAAGAGAGAGGCAACACTGAAGCTTTCTTT
TRBD2 | TRBJ2-1 | TRBV7-9 | few | CASSPTSGPYNEQFF | TGTGCCAGCAGCCCGACTAGCGGACCCTACAATGAGCAGTTCTTC
. | TRBJ2-7 | TRBV2 | . | CASREGLSSYEQYF | TGTGCCAGCAGGGAGGGTCTGAGCTCCTACGAGCAGTACTTC
TRBD2 | TRBJ2-5 | TRBV5-1 | . | CASSLALAGGPGETQYF | TGCGCCAGCAGCTTGGCCCTAGCGGGAGGGCCGGGAGAGACCCAGTACTTC
. | TRBJ2-1 | TRBV10-1 | once | CASSDLQGRNEQFF | TGCGCCAGCAGTGATTTACAGGGGAGGAATGAGCAGTTCTTC
. | TRBJ2-7 | TRBV28 | . | CASTTPGTWNEQYF | TGTGCCAGCACCACTCCCGGGACATGGAACGAGCAGTACTTC
TRBD1 | TRBJ2-5 | TRBV6-4 | . | CASSRQGGETQYF | TGTGCCAGCAGTCGACAGGGCGGGGAGACCCAGTACTTC
TRBD1 | TRBJ2-7 | TRBV7-9 | . | CASSRDRTLRSSYEQYF | TGTGCCAGCAGCCGGGACAGGACCCTGAGGTCCTCCTACGAGCAGTACTTC
. | TRBJ2-7 | TRBV27 | . | CASSSLEGSSYEQYF | TGTGCCAGCAGTTCGCTTGAGGGTTCTTCCTACGAGCAGTACTTC
TRBD1 | TRBJ1-2 | TRBV6-5 | . | CASTKGQTYGYTF | TGTGCCAGCACCAAGGGACAGACCTATGGCTACACCTTC
. | TRBJ2-2 | TRBV30 | . | CAWSHTGSLVTGELFF | TGTGCCTGGAGCCACACCGGGAGCCTGGTCACCGGGGAGCTGTTTTTT
. | TRBJ1-2 | TRBV28 | . | CASSPPGDFYGYTF | TGTGCCAGCAGTCCCCCTGGGGACTTCTATGGCTACACCTTC
TRBD2 | TRBJ2-1 | TRBV9 | . | CASSVEGLAGGNEQFF | TGTGCCAGCAGCGTCGAAGGACTAGCGGGGGGCAATGAGCAGTTCTTC
. | TRBJ2-7 | TRBV6-1 | . | CASSDTATRTSPRWYF | TGTGCCAGCAGTGACACGGCCACCAGGACTTCTCCCCGATGGTACTTC
. | TRBJ2-3 | TRBV5-1 | . | CASSLGRTQPDTQYF | TGCGCCAGCAGCTTGGGACGGACACAGCCAGATACGCAGTATTTT
TRBD1 | TRBJ2-7 | TRBV29-1 | . | CSVAQKSTGAKVDEQYF | TGCAGCGTTGCCCAAAAATCCACAGGGGCTAAGGTGGACGAGCAGTACTTC
. | TRBJ2-3 | TRBV9 | . | CASSVGSGTTDTQYF | TGTGCCAGCAGCGTAGGGAGCGGAACCACAGATACGCAGTATTTT
TRBD2 | TRBJ2-1 | TRBV7-2 | . | CASSLVAGTNNEQFF | TGTGCCAGCAGCTTGGTAGCGGGAACCAACAATGAGCAGTTCTTC
. | TRBJ1-3 | TRBV5-1 | . | CASSLNGQDSGNTIYF | TGCGCCAGCAGCTTGAACGGCCAGGACTCTGGAAACACCATATATTTT